Presented here are 28 T cell receptor beta chains from one specimen sequenced in a study of STAT5B mutations in CD4+ large granular lymphocyte leukemia. The protocol was immunoSEQ multiplex PCR, while the TCRdb copy is restricted to in-frame clones and leaves out a portion. This table has about 26,000 clones, about 76% appearing once. Sequencing was performed on CD4+ T cells from blood buffy coats. The receptors come from a human donor in good health.

The genes are TRBV29-1 and TRBJ1-1, with D possibly matching TRBD1 (5 bases). Germline CDR1 SQVTM, CDR2 ANQGSEA. This CDR3 comprises 13 residues. Trimming removed 6 bases at V and 4 bases at J, with 15 bases between. The CDR3 sequence is CSVARTGGTEAFF. The CDR3 DNA reads as TGCAGCGTCGCCCGTACAGGCGGCACTGAAGCTTTCTTT.

This clone was recorded only once. The chain is built from TRBV2 and TRBJ2-5; D possibly corresponds to TRBD2 (6 bases). The germline V gene encodes CDR1 SNHLY and CDR2 FYNNEI. Trimming left V 7 bases short and J 0 bases short, with 9 bases between. The CDR3 is made up of 13 amino acids. In DNA form, the CDR3 reads TGTGCCAGCACCAGGGACTACCAAGAGACCCAGTACTTC. Protein sequence: CASTRDYQETQYF.

The rearrangement uses TRBV5-1 and TRBJ1-1; 9 positions match TRBD1. The germline V gene has CDR1 SGHRS and CDR2 YFSETQ. V lost 4 bases to trimming and J lost 4 bases; unmatched junction nucleotides: 8. This CDR3 has 15 amino acids. In DNA, the CDR3 is TGCGCCAGCAGCCTATCACGGACAGGGGTCACTGAAGCTTTCTTT. As protein: CASSLSRTGVTEAFF.

The CDR3 reads CASSGRRQETQYF. CDR3 DNA: TGCGCCAGCAGCGGACGGAGGCAAGAGACCCAGTACTTC. The rearrangement links TRBV5-1 to TRBJ2-5; D perhaps matches TRBD2 (5 bases). V shed 4 bases and J shed 2 bases, with 9 bases lying between them. The CDR3 is 13 residues long. Germline CDR1 and CDR2: SGHRS and YFSETQ. Combining the CDR3 with reference TRBV5-1 and TRBJ2-5 gives the whole variable domain KAGVTQTPRYLIKTRGQQVTLSCSPISGHRSVSWYQQTPGQGLQFLFEYFSETQRNKGNFPGRFSGRQFSNSRSEMNVSTLELGDSALYLCASSGRRQETQYFGPGTRLLVL.

About this clone itself: Compared with germline, one end of the junction differs, possibly owing to a read error. J is TRBJ1-1 and V is TRBV29-1; TRBD1 is a possible D gene (6 bases). The CDR3 consists of 10 residues. Germline V gene lookup returns CDR1 SQVTM and CDR2 ANQGSEA. Here the CDR3 reads CSVRSGVALF. The CDR3 DNA reads TGCAGCGTTCGGTCAGGGGTAGCTCTCTTT.

V and J are TRBV11-1 and TRBJ1-1; 7 bases are shared with TRBD1. With 5 bases clipped from V and 4 bases from J, the junction kept 1 base outside the gene matches. Germline-derived CDR1 and CDR2 are SGHAT and FQDESV (reference sequence). The CDR3 is made up of 12 amino acids. The CDR3 loop is CASSRDSTEAFF. CDR3 in DNA: TGTGCCAGCAGCCGGGACAGCACTGAAGCTTTCTTT. The full variable domain, rest sourced from reference TRBV11-1 and TRBJ1-1, is EAEVAQSPRYKITEKSQAVAFWCDPISGHATLYWYRQILGQGPELLVQFQDESVVDDSQLPKDRFSAERLKGVDSTLKIQPAELGDSAMYLCASSRDSTEAFFGQGTRLTVV.

V gene TRBV11-2 combines with J gene TRBJ1-2, with no clear D. Trimming left V 3 bases short and J 8 bases short, with 10 bases between. Germline loops: CDR1 SGHAT, CDR2 FQNNGV. The CDR3 consists of 12 residues. CDR3 in DNA: TGTGCCAGCAGCTTTGGTTCGGGGGGCTACACCTTC. Amino acids: CASSFGSGGYTF.

The rearrangement uses TRBV29-1 and TRBJ2-3; D might be TRBD2 (6 bases). CDR3 length: 14 residues. The V and J ends lost 4 bases and 7 bases respectively, with 18 bases between them. Germline-derived CDR1 and CDR2 are SQVTM and ANQGSEA. CDR3 bases: TGCAGCGTTGTTGTGGACTACGGAACCAATACGCAGTATTTT. This codes for CSVVVDYGTNTQYF.

A single count supports this clone. The chain carries TRBV5-1 and TRBJ2-1; 9 positions agree with TRBD1. CDR1 is SGHRS, CDR2 YFSETQ, per germline. There are 13 residues in the CDR3. J gave up 10 bases and V 6 bases, and 8 bases lay outside the gene matches. The CDR3 bases are TGCGCCAGCACCTCACAGGGGGCCAGGGAGCAGTTCTTC. Its translation is CASTSQGAREQFF.

In regard to this clone: At one end, the junction sequence differs from germline, possibly due to a read error. The gene calls are TRBV7-2 and TRBJ2-5, with D unresolved. The CDR3 length is 12 residues. Germline-derived CDR1 and CDR2 are SGHTA and FQGNSA. CDR3 sequence: CASSSSREAQYF. For the CDR3, the DNA is TGTGCCAGCAGTTCCTCAAGAGAGGCCCAGTACTTC.

This chain uses TRBV9 with TRBJ1-1; D is undetermined. Germline-derived CDR1 and CDR2 are SGDLS and YYNGEE. Trimming took 0 bases from V and 0 from J, leaving 6 bases between them. The CDR3 length is 14 residues. The CDR3 here is CASSVATVNTEAFF. The CDR3 coding sequence is TGTGCCAGCAGCGTAGCTACGGTGAACACTGAAGCTTTCTTT.

This clone was seen a few times. The CDR3 coding sequence is TGTGCCAGCAGCCCACTCCAGGGGGCGGATCAGCCCCAGCATTTT. Amino acids: CASSPLQGADQPQHF. The V gene is TRBV4-2, the J gene TRBJ1-5, with 8 bases that match TRBD1. The CDR3 is 15 amino acids. Germline CDR1 and CDR2: LGHNA and YNFKEQ. The J segment lost 5 bases and the V segment lost 4 bases, leaving 7 bases of the junction unmatched.

The rearrangement links TRBV7-9 to TRBJ1-1; weak D call: TRBD1 (5 bases). From germline, CDR1 is SEHNR and CDR2 FQNEAQ (reference sequence). The CDR3 extends over 16 amino acids. V lost 6 bases and J lost 3, with 20 bases in between. The CDR3 spells CASRLPIRRVHTEAFF. The CDR3 DNA is TGTGCCAGCAGGTTACCGATTCGCAGGGTTCACACTGAAGCTTTCTTT.

This clone was recorded once. The chain is built from TRBV6-5 and TRBJ1-2; no clear D. Trimming removed 6 bases at V and 4 bases at J, with 12 bases between. The CDR3 loop spans 13 amino acids. The V gene's germline CDR1 is MNHEY and CDR2 SVGAGI. The CDR3 region is CASSPIGSYGYTF. Here the CDR3 DNA reads TGTGCCAGCAGCCCCATCGGGTCCTATGGCTACACCTTC.

The chain joins TRBV7-6 to TRBJ1-1; D gene uncertain. V dropped 5 bases and J dropped 7 bases, with 14 bases sitting between them. The CDR3 is made up of 13 amino acids. From germline, CDR1 is SGHVS and CDR2 FNYEAQ. DNA of the CDR3: TGTGCCAGCAGCGAGATCCTTGAAGGTGAAGCTTTCTTT. Encoded protein: CASSEILEGEAFF.

V usage is TRBV6-1 and J usage is TRBJ1-5; D gene ambiguous. The V gene's germline CDR1 is MNHNS and CDR2 SASEGT. Deletions cut 3 bases from V and 4 bases from J, with 7 bases between. The CDR3 extends over 13 amino acids. CDR3 bases: TGTGCCAGCAGTGATTTGGGGAATCAGCCCCAGCATTTT. It codes for CASSDLGNQPQHF.

This chain connects TRBV5-6 to TRBJ2-4; 9 bases agree with TRBD2. The CDR3 runs 15 residues. Germline CDR1 SGHDT, CDR2 YYEEEE. J lost 6 bases, V lost 0 bases, and 4 bases had no gene match. CDR3: CASSLVAGDGNIQYF. The CDR3 region has the DNA TGTGCCAGCAGCTTGGTAGCGGGGGATGGAAACATTCAGTACTTC.

This clone was observed a single time. The chain combines TRBV7-2 with TRBJ1-5; the D is unclear. The CDR3 contains 17 residues. Germline loops: CDR1 SGHTA, CDR2 FQGNSA. With 3 bases removed from V and 1 base from J, the gap between germline ends came to 16 bases. CDR3 sequence (DNA): TGTGCCAGCAGCTTCGGGCGGGGAACGGGAAGCAATCAGCCCCAGCATTTT. Its translation: CASSFGRGTGSNQPQHF.

J is TRBJ1-6 and V is TRBV21-1. TRBV21-1 is a pseudogene locus. The CDR3 covers 17 residues. Here the CDR3 DNA reads TGTGCCAGCAGCGTGAGGGGCCCCCGCTCCTATAATTCACCCCTCCACTTT. This gives the protein CASSVRGPRSYNSPLHF.

V and J are TRBV2 and TRBJ2-3, with 7 bases fitting TRBD1. Per the germline V gene, CDR1 is SNHLY and CDR2 is FYNNEI. The CDR3 contains 16 residues. With V trimmed by 6 bases and J by 6 bases, 15 bases remained unmatched. CDR3 loop: CASRADGQVAADTQYF. The CDR3 bases are TGTGCCAGCAGGGCCGACGGACAGGTAGCCGCCGATACGCAGTATTTT.

This sequence joins TRBV19 and TRBJ2-5, with 11 bases matching TRBD1. CDR3 length: 16 residues. V was clipped by 4 bases and J by 3 bases; unmatched bases: 7. Per the germline V gene, CDR1 is LNHDA and CDR2 is SQIVND (reference sequence). CDR3 sequence: CASSNLVGQGEETQYF. CDR3 coding DNA: TGTGCCAGTAGTAACCTCGTGGGACAGGGGGAAGAGACCCAGTACTTC.

This clone occurred once. The chain employs TRBV23-1 and TRBJ2-2; D is uncertain. TRBV23-1 is annotated as an ORF whose role is uncertain. V gave up 2 bases and J gave up 3 bases, with 7 bases separating them. CDR3 length: 14 amino acids. The chain's CDR3 is CASSQRPYTGELFF. Written as DNA, the CDR3 is TGCGCCAGCAGTCAACGACCTTACACCGGGGAGCTGTTTTTT.

The V call is TRBV11-3, the J call TRBJ2-1; D not certain. Trimming took off 5 bases at V and 7 bases at J, with 9 bases between the two ends. The CDR3 extends over 12 amino acids. Germline V gene data show CDR1 as SGHNT and CDR2 as YENEEA. The CDR3 DNA reads as TGTGCCAGCAGCACCCTAGAAAATGAGCAGTTCTTC. Amino acid sequence: CASSTLENEQFF. Full variable domain (remainder filled in from reference TRBV11-3 and TRBJ2-1): EAGVVQSPRYKIIEKKQPVAFWCNPISGHNTLYWYLQNLGQGPELLIRYENEEAVDDSQLPKDRFSAERLKGVDSTLKIQPAELGDSAVYLCASSTLENEQFFGPGTRLTVL.

This chain uses TRBV6-5 with TRBJ1-1; D gene unclear. CDR1 is MNHEY, CDR2 SVGAGI, per germline. The V end was cut by 6 bases, the J end by 8 bases, with 16 bases between. The CDR3 contains 13 residues. CDR3: CASRTGRFGEAFF. CDR3 DNA: TGTGCCAGCAGAACCGGACGGTTCGGGGAAGCTTTCTTT.

The CDR3, as DNA: TGTGCCAGCAGCTTTGACCGGGACAGGGTGCAGTTCTTC. Protein: CASSFDRDRVQFF. The chain links TRBV11-2 to TRBJ2-1; 9 bases align to TRBD1. The germline V gene encodes CDR1 SGHAT and CDR2 FQNNGV. The CDR3 is 13 residues long. With 3 bases clipped from V and 12 bases from J, the junction kept 6 bases outside the gene matches.

The chain is built from TRBV7-8 and TRBJ2-3; possibly TRBD2 for D (6 bases). V lost 5 bases, J lost 6 bases, and 30 bases lay in between. The germline V gene has CDR1 SGHVS and CDR2 FQNEAQ. The CDR3 totals 19 residues. CDR3 sequence reads: CASSQLRIWGGNLADTQYF. CDR3 coding DNA: TGTGCCAGCAGCCAACTTCGGATCTGGGGCGGGAACTTGGCGGATACGCAGTATTTT.

This clone was observed once. The chain is built from TRBV5-1 and TRBJ1-3; maybe TRBD1 (5 bases). Trimming removed 4 bases at V and 3 bases at J, with 17 bases between. Looked up from germline, CDR1 is SGHRS and CDR2 is YFSETQ. This CDR3 has 16 residues. This CDR3 reads CASSPLGEALGNTIYF. CDR3 in DNA: TGCGCCAGCAGCCCCCTAGGGGAGGCCCTTGGAAACACCATATATTTT.

The gene calls are TRBV28 and TRBJ1-2, with D uncertain. Germline V gene data show CDR1 as MDHEN and CDR2 as SYDVKM. V gave up 5 bases and J gave up 0 bases, with 10 bases separating them. The CDR3 runs to 14 residues. In DNA, the CDR3 is TGTGCCAGCAGTGGCGACCTAGCTAACTATGGCTACACCTTC. Its translation is CASSGDLANYGYTF.